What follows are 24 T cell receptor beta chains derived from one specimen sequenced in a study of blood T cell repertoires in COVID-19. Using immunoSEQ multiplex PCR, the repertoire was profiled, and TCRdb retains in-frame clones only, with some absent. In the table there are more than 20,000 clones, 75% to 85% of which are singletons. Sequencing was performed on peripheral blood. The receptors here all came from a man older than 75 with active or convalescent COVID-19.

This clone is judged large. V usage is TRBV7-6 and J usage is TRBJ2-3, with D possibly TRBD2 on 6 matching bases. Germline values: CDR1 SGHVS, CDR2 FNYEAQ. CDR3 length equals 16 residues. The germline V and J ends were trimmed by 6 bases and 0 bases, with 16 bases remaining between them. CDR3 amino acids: CASSDIADTSTDTQYF. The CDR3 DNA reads TGTGCCAGCAGTGATATAGCGGATACTAGCACAGATACGCAGTATTTT.

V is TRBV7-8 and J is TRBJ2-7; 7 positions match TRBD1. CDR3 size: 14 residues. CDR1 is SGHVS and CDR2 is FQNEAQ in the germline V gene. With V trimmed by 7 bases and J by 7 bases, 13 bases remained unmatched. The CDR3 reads CASIRGRGTREQYF. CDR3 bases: TGTGCCAGCATCCGGGGCAGGGGGACGCGGGAGCAGTACTTC. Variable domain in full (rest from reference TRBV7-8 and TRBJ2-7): GAGVSQSPRYKVAKRGQDVALRCDPISGHVSLFWYQQALGQGPEFLTYFQNEAQLDKSGLPSDRFFAERPEGSVSTLKIQRTQQEDSAVYLCASIRGRGTREQYFGPGTRLTVT.

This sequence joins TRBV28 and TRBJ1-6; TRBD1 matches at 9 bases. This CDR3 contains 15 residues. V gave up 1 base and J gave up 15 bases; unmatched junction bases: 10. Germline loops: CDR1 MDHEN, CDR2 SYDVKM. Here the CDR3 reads CASSLFGTGPGGLHF. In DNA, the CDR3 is TGTGCCAGCAGTTTATTTGGGACAGGGCCCGGGGGCCTCCACTTT.

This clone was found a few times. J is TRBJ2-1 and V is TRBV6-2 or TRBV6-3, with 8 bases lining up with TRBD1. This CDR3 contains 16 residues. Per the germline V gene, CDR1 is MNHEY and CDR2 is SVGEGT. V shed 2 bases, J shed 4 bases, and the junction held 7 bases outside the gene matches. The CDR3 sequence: CASSYADRASYNEQFF. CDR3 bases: TGTGCCAGCAGTTACGCGGACAGGGCCTCTTACAATGAGCAGTTCTTC.

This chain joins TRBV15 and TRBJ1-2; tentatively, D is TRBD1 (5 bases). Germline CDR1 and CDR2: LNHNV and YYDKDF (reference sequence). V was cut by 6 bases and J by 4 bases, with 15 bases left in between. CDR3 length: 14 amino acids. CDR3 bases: TGTGCCACCAGTCGGGTGAGGGGAGGCTATGGCTACACCTTC. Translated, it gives CATSRVRGGYGYTF.

In DNA form, the CDR3 reads TGTGCCACCAGCAGAGGCTTCGGAGGGATGGATACGCAGTATTTT. Amino acids: CATSRGFGGMDTQYF. The chain is built from TRBV15 and TRBJ2-3, with a possible D match to TRBD2 (6 bases). The germline V and J ends were trimmed by 1 base and 6 bases, with 14 bases remaining between them. Germline CDR1 reads LNHNV; CDR2 reads YYDKDF (reference sequence). There are 15 residues in the CDR3.

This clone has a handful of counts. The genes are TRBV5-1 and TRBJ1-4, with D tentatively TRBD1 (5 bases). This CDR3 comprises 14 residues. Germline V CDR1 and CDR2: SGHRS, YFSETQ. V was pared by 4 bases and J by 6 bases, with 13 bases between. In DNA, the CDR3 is TGCGCCAGCAGCCCCTCTCAGGGCGATGAAAAACTGTTTTTT. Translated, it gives CASSPSQGDEKLFF.

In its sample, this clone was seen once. CDR3 sequence (DNA): TGTGCCAGCAGTTACCCGCGCGACACACGAAAAAACATTCAGTACTTC. Translating gives CASSYPRDTRKNIQYF. This sequence joins TRBV6-2 or TRBV6-3 and TRBJ2-4; no clear D. Germline V gives CDR1 MNHEY, CDR2 SVGEGT. The CDR3 is 16 residues long. Trimming shortened V by 2 bases and J by 4 bases, and 15 bases separated the two germline ends.

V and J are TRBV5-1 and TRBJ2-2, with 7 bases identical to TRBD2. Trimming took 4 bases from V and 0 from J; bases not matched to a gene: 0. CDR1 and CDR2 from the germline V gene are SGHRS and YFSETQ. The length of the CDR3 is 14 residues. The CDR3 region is CASSRGANTGELFF. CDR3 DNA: TGCGCCAGCAGCCGGGGGGCGAACACCGGGGAGCTGTTTTTT.

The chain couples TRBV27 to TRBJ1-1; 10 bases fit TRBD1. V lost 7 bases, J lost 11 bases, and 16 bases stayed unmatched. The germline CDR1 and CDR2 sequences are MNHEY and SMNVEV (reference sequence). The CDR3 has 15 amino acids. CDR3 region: CASISTRATGGRAFF. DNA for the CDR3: TGTGCCAGCATCAGTACGAGGGCGACAGGGGGCCGCGCTTTCTTT.

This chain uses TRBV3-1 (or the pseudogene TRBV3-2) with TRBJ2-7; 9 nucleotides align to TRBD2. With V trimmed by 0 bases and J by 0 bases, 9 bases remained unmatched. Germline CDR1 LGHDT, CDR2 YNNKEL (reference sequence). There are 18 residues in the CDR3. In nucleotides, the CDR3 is TGTGCCAGCAGCCAAGATTCCCTCAGCGGGAGGAGCTCCTACGAGCAGTACTTC. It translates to CASSQDSLSGRSSYEQYF.

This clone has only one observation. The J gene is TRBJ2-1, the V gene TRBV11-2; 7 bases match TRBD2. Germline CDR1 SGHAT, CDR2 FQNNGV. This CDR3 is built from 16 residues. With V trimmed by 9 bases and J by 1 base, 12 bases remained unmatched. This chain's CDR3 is CARSPLGGESYNEQFF. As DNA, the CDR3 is TGTGCCAGGTCCCCTCTGGGGGGGGAGTCCTACAATGAGCAGTTCTTC.

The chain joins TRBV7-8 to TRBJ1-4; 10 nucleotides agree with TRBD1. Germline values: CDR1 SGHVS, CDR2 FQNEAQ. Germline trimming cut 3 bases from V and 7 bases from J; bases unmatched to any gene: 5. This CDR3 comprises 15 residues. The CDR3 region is CASSFAGTGVEKLFF. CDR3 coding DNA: TGTGCCAGCAGCTTCGCCGGGACAGGGGTTGAAAAACTGTTTTTT.

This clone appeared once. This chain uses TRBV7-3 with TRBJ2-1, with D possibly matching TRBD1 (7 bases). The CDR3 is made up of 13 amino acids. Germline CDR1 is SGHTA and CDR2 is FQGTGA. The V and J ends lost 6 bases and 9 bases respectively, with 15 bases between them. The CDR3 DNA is TGTGCCAGCAGGTTGGAGGGGGCGTCTGAGCAGTTCTTC. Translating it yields CASRLEGASEQFF.

This chain's CDR3 is CASRQTENNSPLHF. The CDR3 nucleotides are TGTGCCAGCAGACAGACGGAAAATAATTCACCCCTCCACTTT. The chain combines TRBV2 with TRBJ1-6; D uncertain. V was trimmed by 6 bases and J by 5 bases, leaving 11 bases between them. Germline lookup yields CDR1 SNHLY and CDR2 FYNNEI. The CDR3 runs 14 residues.

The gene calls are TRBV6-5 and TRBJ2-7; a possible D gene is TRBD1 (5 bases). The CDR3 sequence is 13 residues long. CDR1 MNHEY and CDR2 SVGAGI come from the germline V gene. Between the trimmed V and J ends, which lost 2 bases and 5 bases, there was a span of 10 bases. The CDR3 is CASSYTAGHEQYF. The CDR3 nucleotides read TGTGCCAGCAGTTACACGGCAGGGCACGAGCAGTACTTC.

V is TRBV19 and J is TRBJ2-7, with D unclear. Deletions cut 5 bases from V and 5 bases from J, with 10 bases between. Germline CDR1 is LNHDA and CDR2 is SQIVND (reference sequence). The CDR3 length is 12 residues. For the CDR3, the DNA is TGTGCCAGTAGTGCCCGGGTCGACGAGCAGTACTTC. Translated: CASSARVDEQYF.

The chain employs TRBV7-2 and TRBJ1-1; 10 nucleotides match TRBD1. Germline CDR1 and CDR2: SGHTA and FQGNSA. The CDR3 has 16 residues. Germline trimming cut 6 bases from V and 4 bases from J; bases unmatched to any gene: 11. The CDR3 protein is CASRPDRGRRATEAFF. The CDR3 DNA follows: TGTGCCAGCAGACCCGACAGGGGGCGTCGGGCCACTGAAGCTTTCTTT.

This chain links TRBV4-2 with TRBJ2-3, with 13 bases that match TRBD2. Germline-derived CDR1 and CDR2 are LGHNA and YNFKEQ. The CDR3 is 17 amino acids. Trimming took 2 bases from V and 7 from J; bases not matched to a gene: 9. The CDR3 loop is CASSQSTGTSGMNTQYF. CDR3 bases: TGTGCCAGCAGCCAATCAACCGGGACTAGCGGGATGAATACGCAGTATTTT.

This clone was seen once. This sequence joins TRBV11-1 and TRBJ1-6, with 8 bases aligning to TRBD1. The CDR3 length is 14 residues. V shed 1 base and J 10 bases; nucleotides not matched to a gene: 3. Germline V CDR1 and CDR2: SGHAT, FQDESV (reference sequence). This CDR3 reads CASSLVRGRSPLHF. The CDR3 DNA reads TGTGCCAGCAGCTTAGTCAGGGGGCGATCACCCCTCCACTTT.

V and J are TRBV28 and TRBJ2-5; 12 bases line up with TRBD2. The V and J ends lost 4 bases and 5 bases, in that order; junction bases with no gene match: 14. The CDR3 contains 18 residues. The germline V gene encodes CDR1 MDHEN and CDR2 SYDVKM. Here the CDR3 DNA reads TGTGCCAGCAGTTCATCTAGCGGGAGGGCCGGCGGCCGTGAGACCCAGTACTTC. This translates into CASSSSSGRAGGRETQYF.

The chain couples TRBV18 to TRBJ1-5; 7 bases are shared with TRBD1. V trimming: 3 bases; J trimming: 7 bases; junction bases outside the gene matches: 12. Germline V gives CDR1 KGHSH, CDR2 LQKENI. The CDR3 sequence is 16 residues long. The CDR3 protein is CASSPRRDRAGQPQHF. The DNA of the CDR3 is TGTGCCAGCTCACCCCGAAGAGACAGGGCGGGACAGCCCCAGCATTTT.

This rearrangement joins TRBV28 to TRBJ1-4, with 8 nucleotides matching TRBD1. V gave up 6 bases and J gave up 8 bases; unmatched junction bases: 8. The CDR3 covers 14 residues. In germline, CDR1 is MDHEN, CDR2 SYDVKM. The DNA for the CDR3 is TGTGCCAGCAGAAGGGGCAGGGGGCGCGAAAAACTGTTTTTT. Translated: CASRRGRGREKLFF.

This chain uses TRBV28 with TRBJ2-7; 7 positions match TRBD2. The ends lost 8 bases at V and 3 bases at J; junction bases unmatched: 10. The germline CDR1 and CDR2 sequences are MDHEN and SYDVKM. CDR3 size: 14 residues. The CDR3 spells CASRRAGPRYEQYF. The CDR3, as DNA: TGTGCCAGCCGTCGAGCGGGACCCCGCTACGAGCAGTACTTC. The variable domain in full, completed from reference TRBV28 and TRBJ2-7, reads DVKVTQSSRYLVKRTGEKVFLECVQDMDHENMFWYRQDPGLGLRLIYFSYDVKMKEKGDIPEGYSVSREKKERFSLILESASTNQTSMYLCASRRAGPRYEQYFGPGTRLTVT.